This record covers a single T cell receptor beta chain. These data come from a study of technical replicates of blood from several donors. The CDR3 is 15 amino acids. After removal of 8 bases from V and 3 bases from J, the junction contained 8 bases not matched to a gene. The germline CDR1 and CDR2 sequences are LNHDA and SQIVND (reference sequence). Assay used: immunoSEQ multiplex PCR; TCRdb lists only in-frame clones, some missing. The sample carries roughly 60,000 clones, 80% to 95% recorded once. Source material: PBMCs. The TCR was taken from a human donor in good health. Some clones in this sample may be carry-over from other donors' samples. V usage is TRBV19 and J usage is TRBJ2-2, with TRBD2 matching 8 bases. The CDR3 protein is CASRTGTRDTGELFF. The CDR3 coding sequence is TGTGCCAGTCGAACCGGGACTAGAGACACCGGGGAGCTGTTTTTT.